This TCR beta chain was sequenced during a study of OX40 agonist ivuxolimab in advanced cancers. The overall study: In this trial design, patients received ivuxolimab intravenously at 0.01 to 10 mg/kg every 2 weeks.

Comment on this clone: Its specificity is not known.

Study-level points and caveats: On average, a greater number of expanded clones characterised CD8+ T cells relative to CD4+.

Germline CDR1 is SGHVS and CDR2 is FQNEAQ. This CDR3 is 18 amino acids long. The V segment lost 5 bases and the J segment 2 bases; nucleotides outside the gene matches: 15. The timepoints at which blood was sampled were baseline, cycle 4 day 1, and cycle 7 day 1. TCRdb's copy holds only in-frame clones and misses some; the assay was immunoSEQ multiplex PCR. The sample holds about 76,000 clones, 70% to 90% seen once. The chain couples TRBV7-8 to TRBJ2-7; 10 bases align to TRBD2. The specimen was CD4+ or CD8+ T cells sorted from blood, collected in a trial of the OX40 agonist ivuxolimab. The source is an adult with an advanced solid tumor such as melanoma, head and neck, liver or kidney cancer. The CDR3 region is CASSVAPAGGTLTYEQYF. The CDR3 bases are TGTGCCAGCAGCGTGGCCCCAGCGGGAGGGACACTTACCTACGAGCAGTACTTC.